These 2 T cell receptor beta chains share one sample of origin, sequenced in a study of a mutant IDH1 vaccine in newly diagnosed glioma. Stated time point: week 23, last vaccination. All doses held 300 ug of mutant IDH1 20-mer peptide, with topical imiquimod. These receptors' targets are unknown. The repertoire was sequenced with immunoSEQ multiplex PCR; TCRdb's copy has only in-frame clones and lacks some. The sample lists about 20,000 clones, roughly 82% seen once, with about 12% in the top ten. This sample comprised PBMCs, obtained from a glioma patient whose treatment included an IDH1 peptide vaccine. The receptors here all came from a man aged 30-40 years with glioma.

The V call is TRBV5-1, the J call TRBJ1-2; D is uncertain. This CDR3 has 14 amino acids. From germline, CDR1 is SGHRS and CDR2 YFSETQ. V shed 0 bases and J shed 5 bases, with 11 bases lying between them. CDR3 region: CASSLGTAFYGYTF. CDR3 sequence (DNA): TGCGCCAGCAGCTTGGGGACGGCCTTTTATGGCTACACCTTC. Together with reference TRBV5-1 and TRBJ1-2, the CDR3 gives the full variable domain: KAGVTQTPRYLIKTRGQQVTLSCSPISGHRSVSWYQQTPGQGLQFLFEYFSETQRNKGNFPGRFSGRQFSNSRSEMNVSTLELGDSALYLCASSLGTAFYGYTFGSGTRLTVV.

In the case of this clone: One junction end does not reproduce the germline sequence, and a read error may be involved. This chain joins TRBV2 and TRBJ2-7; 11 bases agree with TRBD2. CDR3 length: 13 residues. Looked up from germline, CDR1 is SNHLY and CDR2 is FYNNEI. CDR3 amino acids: CASSEAGLAGGNF. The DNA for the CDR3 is TGTGCCAGCAGTGAAGCGGGCCTAGCGGGAGGTAACTTC.